This TCR beta chain was retrieved from a study of cytotoxic CD8 clonotypes in ibrutinib-treated CLL. Whole-study context: Responses comprised around 24 partial and 2 complete; at median roughly 66 months, approximately 14 remained remitted and about twelve progressed. Investigators collected response samples after a median 12 months of treatment, range 6 to 36.

Study-wide points: Under therapy, public clonotypes either contracted or stayed stable, and they were uncommon.

For this clone: Its specificity is unknown.

The CDR3 totals 13 residues. Trimming left V 4 bases short and J 1 base short, with 8 bases between. The germline CDR1 and CDR2 sequences are SGHKS and YYEKEE (reference sequence). TCR beta library input comprised around 1.9 micrograms of genomic DNA from cryopreserved PBMCs. Method: immunoSEQ multiplex PCR; TCRdb's copy keeps in-frame clones and lacks some. The sample has about 40,000 clones; about three quarters are singletons. The source is a human donor with chronic lymphocytic leukemia. This sequence joins TRBV5-5 and TRBJ1-1; the D is unclear. Sequencing used PBMCs, obtained at disease progression, from a patient treated with ibrutinib. The CDR3 is CASSRDPNTEAFF. CDR3 DNA: TGTGCCAGCAGCCGCGATCCGAACACTGAAGCTTTCTTT.